This T cell receptor beta chain emerged from a study of CD8 T cells in Susac syndrome. Purification of the CD8+ and CD4+ T cells relied on negative isolation, and TEMRA cells underwent FACS enrichment. The CDR3 runs 12 residues. V dropped 11 bases and J dropped 4 bases, with 14 bases sitting between them. Random hexamers served to reverse transcribe about 0.45 to 1 ug RNA. The amplification used immunoSEQ multiplex PCR on TCR beta CDR3; it spanned 54 Vbeta and 13 Jbeta. TCRdb called the immunoSEQ multiplex PCR reads again in MiXCR, with one record for every CDR3 protein. The profile shows about 440,000 distinct CDR3 sequences, roughly 85% of them singletons.

This TCR came from a human donor with multiple sclerosis. Sequenced input: CD8+ T cells from PBMCs. This chain connects TRBV12-3 or TRBV12-4 to TRBJ1-2; D uncertain. The CDR3 nucleotides are TGTGCCTCACCCCGGAGGGTCTATGGCTACACCTTC. Translating gives CASPRRVYGYTF.